This TCR beta chain was observed in a study of early T cells in non-severe SARS-CoV-2 infection. At the level of the study: Sequenced bulk RNA came from whole blood that was unsorted, and chains were unpaired. Findings of the study overall: VDJdb matching, biased toward anti-spike CD8 responses, missed private and CD4 specificities.

About this clonotype itself: Its antigen is still unknown.

The TCR library protocol was used to attach unique molecular identifiers. These identifiers were attached to individual cDNA molecules. TCRdb redid the calling of the 5' RACE reads with MiXCR, one entry per CDR3 protein. The sample has 55,000 to 75,000 distinct CDR3 sequences, 12% seen once; the top ten hold 1.5% to 2%. Trimming left V 3 bases short and J 7 bases short, with 7 bases between. The CDR3 sequence is 12 residues long. This TCR was recovered from an adult who was a healthcare worker with PCR-confirmed SARS-CoV-2 infection or an uninfected control (not recorded which). The chain recombines TRBV12-3 or TRBV12-4 with TRBJ2-1; tentatively, D is TRBD2 (5 bases). Input material: whole blood. CDR3 residues: CASSFQRNEQFF. In nucleotides, the CDR3 is TGTGCCAGCAGTTTTCAGCGGAATGAGCAGTTCTTC.